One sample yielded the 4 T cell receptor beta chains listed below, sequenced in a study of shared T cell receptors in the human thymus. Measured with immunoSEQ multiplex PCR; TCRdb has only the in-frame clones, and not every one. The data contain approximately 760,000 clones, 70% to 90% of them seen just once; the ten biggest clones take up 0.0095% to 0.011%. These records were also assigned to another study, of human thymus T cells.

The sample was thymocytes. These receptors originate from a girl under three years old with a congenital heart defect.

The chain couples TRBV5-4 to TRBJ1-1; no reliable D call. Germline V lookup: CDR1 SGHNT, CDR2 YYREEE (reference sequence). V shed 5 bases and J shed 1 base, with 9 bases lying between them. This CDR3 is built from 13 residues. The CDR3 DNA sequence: TGTGCCAGCAGTCTCGGCGGGAACACTGAAGCTTTCTTT. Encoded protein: CASSLGGNTEAFF.

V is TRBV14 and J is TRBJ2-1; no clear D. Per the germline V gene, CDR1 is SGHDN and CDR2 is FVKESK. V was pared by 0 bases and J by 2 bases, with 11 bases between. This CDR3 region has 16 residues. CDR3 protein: CASSQEQQLPYNEQFF. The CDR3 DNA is TGTGCCAGCAGCCAAGAACAACAGCTGCCCTACAATGAGCAGTTCTTC.

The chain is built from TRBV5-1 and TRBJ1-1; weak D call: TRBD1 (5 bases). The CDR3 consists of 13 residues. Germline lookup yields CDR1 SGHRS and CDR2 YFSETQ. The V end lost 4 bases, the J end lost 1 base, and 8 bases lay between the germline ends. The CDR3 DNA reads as TGCGCCAGCAGCCGGGGGAGGAACACTGAAGCTTTCTTT. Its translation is CASSRGRNTEAFF.

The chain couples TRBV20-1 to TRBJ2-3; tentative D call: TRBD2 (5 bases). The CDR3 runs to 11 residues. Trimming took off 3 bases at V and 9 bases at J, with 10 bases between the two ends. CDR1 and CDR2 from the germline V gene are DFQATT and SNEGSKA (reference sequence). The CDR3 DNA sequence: TGCAGTGCTAGTAGGCGAGGGACGCAGTATTTT. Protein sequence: CSASRRGTQYF.